Described below is a single T cell receptor (beta chain) sequence and its context. These data belong to a study of preoperative IRX-2 immunotherapy in early breast cancer. As to treatment: preoperative locoregional IRX-2 cytokine immunotherapy. Samples came from a phase Ib trial of preoperative locoregional IRX-2 cytokine immunotherapy. V lost 0 bases and J 2 bases, leaving 16 bases between the germline ends. The CDR3 spans 17 residues. Looked up from germline, CDR1 is MNHGY and CDR2 is SAAAGT. Repertoires were generated with immunoSEQ multiplex PCR, while TCRdb's copy carries only in-frame clones and drops some. The data contain fewer than 25,000 clones, around 85% of them singletons.

The sample in question was lymph node tissue, obtained after IRX-2 immunotherapy. The chain couples TRBV6-8 to TRBJ2-5; no reliable D call. This TCR was sampled from a human donor with breast cancer. CDR3 loop: CASSYSTIRAMQETQYF. Here the CDR3 DNA reads TGTGCCAGCAGTTACTCGACCATAAGGGCGATGCAAGAGACCCAGTACTTC.